These 10 T cell receptor beta chains share one sample of origin, sequenced in a study of CD8 T cells in Susac syndrome. It was with random hexamers that 0.5 to 1 ug RNA was reverse transcribed. TCRdb redid the calling of the immunoSEQ multiplex PCR reads with MiXCR, one entry per CDR3 protein. The sample yields some 150,000 distinct CDR3 sequences, roughly 96% seen once. The sample comprised CD4+ T cells from PBMCs. Receptor source: a human donor with Susac syndrome.

The V and J genes are TRBV6-2 or TRBV6-3 and TRBJ2-3, with 9 positions matching TRBD2. Germline V gene lookup returns CDR1 MNHEY and CDR2 SVGEGT. The CDR3 runs to 16 residues. The ends lost 5 bases at V and 4 bases at J; junction bases unmatched: 10. The CDR3 is CASSRLPGLAADTQYF. In DNA form, the CDR3 reads TGTGCCAGCAGTAGACTCCCGGGACTAGCCGCAGATACGCAGTATTTT.

J is TRBJ2-3 and V is TRBV20-1, with TRBD1 matching over 7 bases. Trimming took 1 base from V and 5 from J; bases not matched to a gene: 12. This CDR3 is built from 16 residues. Germline V CDR1 and CDR2: DFQATT, SNEGSKA (reference sequence). The DNA for the CDR3 is TGCAGTGCTAGAGCTAGACAGGGACATCATCTAGATACGCAGTATTTT. It is translated as CSARARQGHHLDTQYF.

The chain links TRBV3-1 to TRBJ2-2; D remains unclear. This CDR3 is built from 16 residues. Germline CDR1 and CDR2: LGHDT and YNNKEL (reference sequence). Trimming cost V 4 bases and J 0 bases, with 12 bases left between them. The DNA of the CDR3 is TGTGCCAGCAGCCTGCTGGCCATTGCGAACACCGGGGAGCTGTTTTTT. Protein product: CASSLLAIANTGELFF.

The CDR3 DNA follows: TGTGCCTGGAGTCCCATGGCTGAAGCTTTCTTT. It translates to CAWSPMAEAFF. V and J are TRBV30 and TRBJ1-1; no clear D gene. CDR3 length equals 11 residues. Deletions cut 2 bases from V and 6 bases from J, with 7 bases between. In germline, CDR1 is GTSNPN, CDR2 SVGIG (reference sequence).

A single count supports this clonotype. This CDR3 is CASRSLGVGETQYF. As DNA, the CDR3 is TGTGCCAGCAGGAGTCTAGGGGTCGGAGAGACCCAGTACTTC. The gene calls are TRBV27 and TRBJ2-5, with D possibly being TRBD1 (5 bases). Germline CDR1 and CDR2: MNHEY and SMNVEV (reference sequence). V lost 6 bases, J lost 4 bases, and 15 bases lay in between. The CDR3 length is 14 residues.

V is TRBV29-1 and J is TRBJ2-1, with no clear D. V was clipped by 3 bases and J by 6 bases, with 15 bases between them. Germline CDR1 is SQVTM and CDR2 is ANQGSEA. The CDR3 sequence is 14 residues long. The CDR3 DNA is TGCAGCGTTGATGGGTACCGACCCCGCAATGAGCAGTTCTTC. Translated, it gives CSVDGYRPRNEQFF.

The DNA for the CDR3 is TGTGCCAGCAGCATTCTACAGGGAGCCGGGGCCAACGTCCTGACTTTC. Protein sequence: CASSILQGAGANVLTF. The rearrangement joins TRBV5-4 to TRBJ2-6, with a weak D call TRBD1 (6 bases). In germline, CDR1 is SGHNT, CDR2 YYREEE (reference sequence). The V and J ends lost 4 bases and 4 bases respectively, with 15 bases between them. The CDR3 is 16 residues long.

In DNA form, the CDR3 reads TGTGCCAGCAGTCCACTCGGCAGGGGGAAGCAAGAGACCCAGTACTTC. Its protein is CASSPLGRGKQETQYF. The chain is built from TRBV7-9 and TRBJ2-5, with 7 bases aligning to TRBD1. CDR1 and CDR2 (germline): SEHNR, FQNEAQ (reference sequence). The CDR3 is 16 residues long. The V gene end was trimmed by 6 bases and the J gene end by 2 bases; junction bases not matched to a gene: 12.

The chain combines TRBV12-3 or TRBV12-4 with TRBJ2-3, with TRBD2 identical over 7 bases. This CDR3 contains 14 residues. The ends lost 7 bases at V and 4 bases at J; junction bases unmatched: 8. CDR3 residues: CASTAREEADTQYF. CDR3 nucleotide sequence: TGTGCCAGCACCGCCCGGGAGGAAGCAGATACGCAGTATTTT.

This chain links TRBV6-6 with TRBJ2-3; D gene unclear. The CDR3 is 12 amino acids. CDR1 and CDR2 (germline): MNHNY, SVGAGI (reference sequence). The V gene lost 2 bases and the J gene lost 2 bases, with 2 bases spanning the gap. The CDR3 region is CASSYVTDTQYF. CDR3 bases: TGTGCCAGCAGTTACGTCACAGATACGCAGTATTTT.